These 19 T cell receptor beta chains were sequenced from one sample in a study of blood T cell repertoires in COVID-19. The table came from immunoSEQ multiplex PCR; TCRdb's copy has only in-frame clones and leaves some out. The sample has about 140,000 clones; 60% to 80% are singletons. Sequencing was done on a sample of PBMCs or T cells enriched from blood (not recorded which). The source of these receptors is a woman aged 50 to 65 who had recovered from COVID-19.

V is TRBV5-6 and J is TRBJ2-7, with a possible D match to TRBD2 (5 bases). This CDR3 is built from 13 residues. V was shortened by 0 bases and J by 7 bases, with 11 bases between the two germline ends. Germline CDR1 and CDR2: SGHDT and YYEEEE. CDR3 in amino acids: CASSLVGLWEQYF. The CDR3 DNA follows: TGTGCCAGCAGCTTGGTCGGACTGTGGGAGCAGTACTTC.

This sequence joins TRBV29-1 and TRBJ1-2; the match to TRBD1 covers 9 bases. Trimming at V came to 5 bases and at J to 5 bases, leaving 6 bases not matched to a gene. This CDR3 is built from 13 residues. The germline CDR1 and CDR2 sequences are SQVTM and ANQGSEA. The CDR3 is CSVSTGGLYGYTF. The DNA of the CDR3 is TGCAGCGTTTCAACAGGGGGCCTTTATGGCTACACCTTC. The full variable domain, completed using reference TRBV29-1 and TRBJ1-2, is SAVISQKPSRDICQRGTSLTIQCQVDSQVTMMFWYRQQPGQSLTLIATANQGSEATYESGFVIDKFPISRPNLTFSTLTVSNMSPEDSSIYLCSVSTGGLYGYTFGSGTRLTVV.

The genes are TRBV7-8 and TRBJ1-4; 11 bases match TRBD1. The CDR3 sequence is 18 residues long. Germline V gives CDR1 SGHVS, CDR2 FQNEAQ. J lost 2 bases, V lost 4 bases, and 9 bases had no gene match. CDR3 amino acids: CASSSRTGGAVTNEKLFF. In DNA, the CDR3 is TGTGCCAGCAGCTCAAGGACAGGGGGCGCGGTGACTAATGAAAAACTGTTTTTT.

This chain joins TRBV7-8 and TRBJ2-7; TRBD2 aligns across 11 bases. V lost 1 base, J lost 2 bases, and 1 base stayed unmatched. CDR1 and CDR2 from the germline V gene are SGHVS and FQNEAQ. This CDR3 has 15 amino acids. CDR3 in amino acids: CASSLGLAGTYEQYF. CDR3 nucleotide sequence: TGTGCCAGCAGCTTAGGACTAGCGGGAACCTACGAGCAGTACTTC.

This clone was observed many times. This rearrangement joins TRBV27 to TRBJ2-7; perhaps TRBD2 as D (5 bases). The CDR3 length is 11 residues. The V gene's germline CDR1 is MNHEY and CDR2 SMNVEV (reference sequence). V was cut by 10 bases and J by 4 bases, with 11 bases left in between. DNA of the CDR3: TGTGCCACGCGCCGGGAATACGAGCAGTACTTC. Amino acid sequence: CATRREYEQYF.

The J gene is TRBJ2-1, the V gene TRBV27; D uncertain. The CDR3 covers 13 residues. Germline V gives CDR1 MNHEY, CDR2 SMNVEV (reference sequence). Trimming pared 2 bases from V and 9 bases from J, leaving 11 bases between. The CDR3 sequence: CASSLITRGEQFF. CDR3 DNA: TGTGCCAGCAGTTTAATAACCCGAGGTGAGCAGTTCTTC.

In regard to this clone: A much larger clone lies a single base off, so this may be a read error. The chain links TRBV11-3 to TRBJ1-1; D unresolved. V shed 1 base and J shed 1 base, with 4 bases lying between them. CDR1 is SGHNT and CDR2 is YENEEA in the germline V gene. The CDR3 sequence is 13 residues long. In DNA form, the CDR3 reads TGTGCCAGCAGCTTAGTCGGGAACACTGAAGCTTTCTTT. This encodes CASSLVGNTEAFF.

The chain combines TRBV18 with TRBJ2-5, with 10 bases matching TRBD2. Trimming cost V 6 bases and J 2 bases; bases outside gene matches: 3. Germline CDR1 KGHSH, CDR2 LQKENI. The CDR3 has 14 residues. The CDR3 protein is CASSAAGGQETQYF. DNA of the CDR3: TGTGCCAGCTCCGCAGCGGGAGGGCAAGAGACCCAGTACTTC.

In regard to this clone: This specimen includes other DNA sequences encoding the same CDR3. The V gene is TRBV28, the J gene TRBJ2-3; TRBD1 aligns across 10 bases. Losses at the gene ends were 2 bases for V and 0 bases for J; bases not matched to a gene: 2. Germline V gene lookup returns CDR1 MDHEN and CDR2 SYDVKM. The CDR3 has 16 residues. The CDR3 bases are TGTGCCAGCAGTTTAGGGACAGGGGTGAGCACAGATACGCAGTATTTT. This sequence encodes CASSLGTGVSTDTQYF.

This chain uses TRBV7-6 with TRBJ2-5; no clear D. V lost 5 bases to trimming and J lost 5 bases, with 6 bases between them. Germline loops: CDR1 SGHVS, CDR2 FNYEAQ. The length of the CDR3 is 11 residues. CDR3 in amino acids: CASSPRETQYF. The CDR3 bases are TGTGCCAGCAGCCCCAGGGAGACCCAGTACTTC.

V and J are TRBV12-5 and TRBJ1-2; TRBD1 matches 7 bases. The V gene's germline CDR1 is LGHNT and CDR2 FRNRAP. The CDR3 extends over 18 amino acids. V lost 10 bases, J lost 3 bases, and 23 bases stayed unmatched. Written as DNA, the CDR3 is TGTGCTACCGACCCCGTTAAACAGGGGACCCCGACTTACTATGGCTACACCTTC. Protein sequence: CATDPVKQGTPTYYGYTF. The variable domain in full, completed from reference TRBV12-5 and TRBJ1-2, reads DARVTQTPRHKVTEMGQEVTMRCQPILGHNTVFWYRQTMMQGLELLAYFRNRAPLDDSGMPKDRFSAEMPDATLATLKIQPSEPRDSAVYFCATDPVKQGTPTYYGYTFGSGTRLTVV.

The chain is built from TRBV5-1 and TRBJ2-5, with 7 bases that match TRBD2. This CDR3 contains 14 residues. J gave up 5 bases and V 4 bases, and 8 bases lay outside the gene matches. CDR1 is SGHRS and CDR2 is YFSETQ in the germline V gene. CDR3 residues: CASSIAGIGETQYF. In nucleotides, the CDR3 is TGCGCCAGCAGCATAGCGGGTATAGGGGAGACCCAGTACTTC.

The chain uses TRBV23-1 and TRBJ1-1; perhaps TRBD1 as D (5 bases). TRBV23-1 is marked as an open reading frame, function uncertain. Trimming left V 11 bases short and J 1 base short, with 14 bases between. This CDR3 is 13 amino acids long. In DNA, the CDR3 is TGCGCCGGACGGAGGGGCCCGAACACTGAAGCTTTCTTT. This encodes CAGRRGPNTEAFF.

The V gene is TRBV2, the J gene TRBJ1-1; possibly TRBD1 for D (6 bases). The germline V and J ends were trimmed by 6 bases and 0 bases, with 11 bases remaining between them. Germline CDR1 is SNHLY and CDR2 is FYNNEI. The CDR3 is made up of 14 amino acids. This CDR3 is CASRRTAMNTEAFF. CDR3 nucleotide sequence: TGTGCCAGCAGGAGGACAGCAATGAACACTGAAGCTTTCTTT.

This clone was counted a single time. The chain carries TRBV5-1 and TRBJ2-5, with 9 bases matching TRBD1. Germline V gene lookup returns CDR1 SGHRS and CDR2 YFSETQ. The CDR3 totals 15 residues. V shed 5 bases and J 5 bases; nucleotides not matched to a gene: 10. CDR3 protein: CASRTTGGLGETQYF. For the CDR3, the DNA is TGCGCCAGCAGAACCACAGGGGGCCTCGGGGAGACCCAGTACTTC.

This clone was observed a few times. The V gene is TRBV6-5, the J gene TRBJ2-7; 7 bases map to TRBD1. The V and J ends lost 5 bases and 0 bases, in that order; junction bases with no gene match: 7. The germline V gene encodes CDR1 MNHEY and CDR2 SVGAGI. CDR3 size: 15 residues. The CDR3 nucleotides are TGTGCCAGCAGTCAAAGACAGGGCTCCTCCTACGAGCAGTACTTC. Amino acid sequence: CASSQRQGSSYEQYF.

This clone was counted a few times. The chain uses TRBV2 and TRBJ2-7; 9 bases match TRBD1. The J segment lost 4 bases and the V segment lost 7 bases, leaving 8 bases of the junction unmatched. CDR1 SNHLY and CDR2 FYNNEI come from the germline V gene. The CDR3 length is 14 residues. This chain's CDR3 is CASNYIQGAYEQYF. The DNA of the CDR3 is TGTGCCAGCAACTACATACAGGGGGCTTACGAGCAGTACTTC. The full variable domain, its missing parts supplied by reference TRBV2 and TRBJ2-7, is EPEVTQTPSHQVTQMGQEVILRCVPISNHLYFYWYRQILGQKVEFLVSFYNNEISEKSEIFDDQFSVERPDGSNFTLKIRSTKLEDSAMYFCASNYIQGAYEQYFGPGTRLTVT.

The DNA for the CDR3 is TGTGCCAGCAGCCGGGCCGGGACAGGGTTCGCTAACTATGGCTACACCTTC. Protein sequence: CASSRAGTGFANYGYTF. The chain recombines TRBV7-9 with TRBJ1-2; TRBD1 agrees at 9 bases. With 5 bases clipped from V and 0 bases from J, the junction kept 10 bases outside the gene matches. Germline V gene data show CDR1 as SEHNR and CDR2 as FQNEAQ (reference sequence). The CDR3 extends over 17 amino acids.

The rearrangement uses TRBV11-2 and TRBJ1-2; D uncertain. This CDR3 region has 13 residues. Germline-derived CDR1 and CDR2 are SGHAT and FQNNGV. The V gene lost 5 bases and the J gene lost 4 bases, with 11 bases spanning the gap. The CDR3 protein is CASSPTRGYGYTF. DNA for the CDR3: TGTGCCAGCAGCCCAACGCGGGGCTATGGCTACACCTTC.